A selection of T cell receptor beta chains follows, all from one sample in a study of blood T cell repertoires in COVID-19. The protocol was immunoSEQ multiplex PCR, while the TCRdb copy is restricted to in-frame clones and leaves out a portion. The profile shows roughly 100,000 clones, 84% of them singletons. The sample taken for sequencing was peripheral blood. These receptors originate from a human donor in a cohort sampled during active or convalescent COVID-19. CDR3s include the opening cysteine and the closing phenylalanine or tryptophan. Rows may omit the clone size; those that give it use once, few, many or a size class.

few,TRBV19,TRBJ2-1,CASSIVTADEQFF
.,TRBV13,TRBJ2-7,CASSGEGVTYEQYF
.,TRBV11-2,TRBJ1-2,CASSLGGTGGADGYTF
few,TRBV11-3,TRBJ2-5,CASSLGDTLQETQYF
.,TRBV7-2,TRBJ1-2,CASSPDVGTGGGYTF
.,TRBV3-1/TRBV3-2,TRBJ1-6,CASSQYVGGNSPLHF
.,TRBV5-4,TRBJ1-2,CASSLGQGHGYTF
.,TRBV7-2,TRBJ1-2,CASSLAGTGYNYGYTF
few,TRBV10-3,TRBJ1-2,CAFLSPDRIYTF
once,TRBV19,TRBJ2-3,CASSSGAGPGTDTQYF
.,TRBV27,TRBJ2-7,CASSPGGIYEQYF
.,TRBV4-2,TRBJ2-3,CASSQGTTTGRPTDTQYF
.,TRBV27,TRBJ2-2,CASAFGGAGGYTGELFF
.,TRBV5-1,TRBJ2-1,CASSLGDRVSREQFF